This is a list of T cell receptor beta chains from one sample in a study of shared clonotypes between healthy human individuals. Using immunoSEQ multiplex PCR, the repertoire was profiled, and TCRdb retains in-frame clones only, with some absent. The sample lists millions of clones, more than 85% occurring once. Source material: naive CD4+ T cells from PBMCs. All receptors derive from a man aged 18 to 30 in good health. Some clones in this sample may be carry-over from other donors' samples. The CDR3 runs from the conserved cysteine through the conserved F or W. A D gene is named only where the DNA matches it firmly. Clone size, where shown, is once, few, many, or a class for clones that have expanded.

clone_size,v_call,j_call,d_call,cdr3_nt,cdr3_aa
.,TRBV18,TRBJ2-1,.,TGTGCCAGCTCACCCCGACGGACCGACTACAATGAGCAGTTCTTC,CASSPRRTDYNEQFF
.,TRBV14,TRBJ2-7,.,TGTGCCAGTCTTAGACAGGGAGGATACGAGCAGTACTTC,CASLRQGGYEQYF
.,TRBV7-3,TRBJ2-3,TRBD2,TGTGCCAGCAGCTTAAGCGGCGGGAGGCCGGCAGATACGCAGTATTTT,CASSLSGGRPADTQYF
once,TRBV5-1,TRBJ2-1,.,TGCGCCAGCAGCTGGGGGGACAATGAGCAGTTCTTC,CASSWGDNEQFF
.,TRBV9,TRBJ1-1,.,TGTGCCAGCAGCGTAGTTGGGGCGGACACTGAAGCTTTCTTT,CASSVVGADTEAFF
.,TRBV4-1,TRBJ1-1,TRBD1,TGCGCCAGCAGCCCCAGACTCAGGGGGGATTCTTTCTTT,CASSPRLRGDSFF
.,TRBV27,TRBJ1-4,TRBD1,TGTGCCAGCAGTTTATCCGACAGGGGTGGAGGAGGAAAACTGTTTTTT,CASSLSDRGGGGKLFF
.,TRBV2,TRBJ2-3,.,TGTGCCAGCAGTGAACAGGTTAGCACAGATACGCAGTATTTT,CASSEQVSTDTQYF
once,TRBV7-2,TRBJ1-4,TRBD1,TGTGCCAGCAGCCCCAGACAGGGGAGGTCCGAAAAACTGTTTTTT,CASSPRQGRSEKLFF
.,TRBV5-6,TRBJ1-2,TRBD1,TGTGCCAGCAGGTTGACAGGGAACTATGGCTACACCTTC,CASRLTGNYGYTF
.,TRBV19,TRBJ2-3,.,TGTGCCAGTAGTGCCTCCCGAGATACGCAGTATTTT,CASSASRDTQYF
.,TRBV11-2,TRBJ2-7,TRBD1,TGTGCCAGCAGCCAAAGGACAGGGGGCGAAGAGCAGTACTTC,CASSQRTGGEEQYF
.,TRBV27,TRBJ1-2,.,TGTGCCAGCAGTAGGGGGTCTAACTATGGCTACACCTTC,CASSRGSNYGYTF
.,TRBV6-5,TRBJ2-2,.,TGTGCCAGCAGTTACTCGACCGATTACGGGGAGCTGTTTTTT,CASSYSTDYGELFF
.,TRBV6-5,TRBJ2-7,.,TGTGCCAGCAGTTGGACAAGGATTGCCTACGAGCAGTACTTC,CASSWTRIAYEQYF
.,TRBV5-4,TRBJ2-5,.,TGTGCCAGCAGCCCGATGGGGGCCAGGGGCCAAGAGACCCAGTACTTC,CASSPMGARGQETQYF
.,TRBV9,TRBJ2-2,TRBD2,TGTGCCAGCAGCGTAGGGGCGGGGGTCCCCGGGGAGCTGTTTTTT,CASSVGAGVPGELFF
.,TRBV6-5,TRBJ1-4,.,TGTGCCAGCAGTCGGGGCGGTAAGGAAAAACTGTTTTTT,CASSRGGKEKLFF
once,TRBV28,TRBJ1-2,.,TGTGCCAGCAGTTTGCAGGGGCCTGGCTACACCTTC,CASSLQGPGYTF
.,TRBV7-9,TRBJ2-1,.,TGTGCCAGCAGCTTGAGTTGGATAGGCAGGGTGAGGGACAATGAGCAGTTCTTC,CASSLSWIGRVRDNEQFF
.,TRBV9,TRBJ2-3,.,TGTGCCAGCAGCCGTCCCGGCGGGACGGACACAGATACGCAGTATTTT,CASSRPGGTDTDTQYF
.,TRBV6-1,TRBJ1-4,.,TGTGCCAGCAGTATTGCCGAGGGGGATGAAAAACTGTTTTTT,CASSIAEGDEKLFF
.,TRBV11-2,TRBJ1-5,TRBD1,TGTGCCAGCAGCTCTTCAGGGGGTCGCAATCAGCCCCAGCATTTT,CASSSSGGRNQPQHF
once,TRBV20-1,TRBJ2-7,TRBD1,TGCAGTGGTACAGGGGGCCGCGAGCAGTACTTC,CSGTGGREQYF
.,TRBV11-1,TRBJ2-3,TRBD1,TGTGCCAGCAGTTACGGACAGGGTAGGACAGATACGCAGTATTTT,CASSYGQGRTDTQYF
.,TRBV5-1,TRBJ2-3,TRBD2,TGCGCCAGCAGCTTTAGCGGGAGGTCCCCAGATACGCAGTATTTT,CASSFSGRSPDTQYF
.,TRBV2,TRBJ2-3,TRBD2,TGTGCCAGCAGTGAAGCCGGGGTAGCGGGAGATACGCAGTATTTT,CASSEAGVAGDTQYF
few,TRBV11-1,TRBJ1-2,.,TGTGCCAGCAGCAGAATACCAGCCAGCGACTATGGCTACACCTTC,CASSRIPASDYGYTF
.,TRBV15,TRBJ1-2,.,TGTGCCACCAGCAGAGCCGTTGGGCGCGGCTATGGCTACACCTTC,CATSRAVGRGYGYTF